This entry is about one TCR beta chain. What it recognizes is unknown. The sample originates from a study of early T cells in non-severe SARS-CoV-2 infection. Across the study: Chains were not paired, and sequencing was done on bulk RNA from unsorted whole blood. General study points: A preference for anti-spike CD8 responses marked VDJdb matching, which missed private and CD4 specificities.

Trimming cost V 5 bases and J 1 base; bases outside gene matches: 14. Germline CDR1 reads MNHNY; CDR2 reads SVGAGI (reference sequence). The CDR3 is 18 residues long. Unique molecular identifiers (one per individual cDNA molecule) were attached. Each CDR3 protein gets one entry after TCRdb re-called the 5' RACE reads with MiXCR. This table holds around 40,000 distinct CDR3 sequences, 5.9% found once. The material sequenced was whole blood. V usage is TRBV6-6 and J usage is TRBJ1-3; TRBD1 aligns across 7 bases. This sequence was found in an adult who was a healthcare worker with PCR-confirmed SARS-CoV-2 infection or an uninfected control (not recorded which). This chain's CDR3 is CASSLPGQTRESGNTIYF. The CDR3 DNA follows: TGTGCCAGCAGTCTCCCGGGACAGACTAGAGAATCTGGAAACACCATATATTTT.